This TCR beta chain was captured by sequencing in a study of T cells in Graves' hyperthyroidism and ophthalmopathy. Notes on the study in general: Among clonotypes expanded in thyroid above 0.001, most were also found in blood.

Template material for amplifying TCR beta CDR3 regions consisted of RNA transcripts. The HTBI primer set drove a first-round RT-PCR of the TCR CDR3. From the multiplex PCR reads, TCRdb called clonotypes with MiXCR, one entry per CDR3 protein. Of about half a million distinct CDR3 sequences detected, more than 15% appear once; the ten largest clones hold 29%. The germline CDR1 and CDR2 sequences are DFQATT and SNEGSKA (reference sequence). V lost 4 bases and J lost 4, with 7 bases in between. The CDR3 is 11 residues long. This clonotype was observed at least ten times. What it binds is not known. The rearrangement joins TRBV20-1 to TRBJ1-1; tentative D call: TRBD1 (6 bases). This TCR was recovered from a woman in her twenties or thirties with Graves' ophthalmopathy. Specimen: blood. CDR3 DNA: TGCAGTGCTAAGGGGGGCACTGAAGCTTTCTTT. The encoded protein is CSAKGGTEAFF.